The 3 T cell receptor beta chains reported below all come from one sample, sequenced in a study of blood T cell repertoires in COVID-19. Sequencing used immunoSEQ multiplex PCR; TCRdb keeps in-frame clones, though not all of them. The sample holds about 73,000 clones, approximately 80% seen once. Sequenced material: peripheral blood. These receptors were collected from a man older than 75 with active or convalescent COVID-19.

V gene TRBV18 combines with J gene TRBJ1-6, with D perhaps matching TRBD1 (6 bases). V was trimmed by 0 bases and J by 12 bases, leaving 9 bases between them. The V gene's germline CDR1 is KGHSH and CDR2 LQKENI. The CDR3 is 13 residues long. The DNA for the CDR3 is TGTGCCAGCTCACCACCTCAGACAGGACCCCTCCACTTT. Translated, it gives CASSPPQTGPLHF.

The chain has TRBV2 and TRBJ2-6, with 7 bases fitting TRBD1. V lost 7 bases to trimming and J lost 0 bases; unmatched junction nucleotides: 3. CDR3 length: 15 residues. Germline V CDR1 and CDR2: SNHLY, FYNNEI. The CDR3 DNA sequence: TGTGCCAGCACCTGGGACAGCTCTGGGGCCAACGTCCTGACTTTC. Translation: CASTWDSSGANVLTF.

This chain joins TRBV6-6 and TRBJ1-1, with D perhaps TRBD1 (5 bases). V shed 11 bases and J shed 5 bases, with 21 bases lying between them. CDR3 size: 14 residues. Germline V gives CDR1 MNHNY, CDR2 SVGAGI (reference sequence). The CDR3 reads CALREARASTEAFF. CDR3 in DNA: TGTGCCTTGCGTGAGGCCAGGGCTTCTACTGAAGCTTTCTTT.